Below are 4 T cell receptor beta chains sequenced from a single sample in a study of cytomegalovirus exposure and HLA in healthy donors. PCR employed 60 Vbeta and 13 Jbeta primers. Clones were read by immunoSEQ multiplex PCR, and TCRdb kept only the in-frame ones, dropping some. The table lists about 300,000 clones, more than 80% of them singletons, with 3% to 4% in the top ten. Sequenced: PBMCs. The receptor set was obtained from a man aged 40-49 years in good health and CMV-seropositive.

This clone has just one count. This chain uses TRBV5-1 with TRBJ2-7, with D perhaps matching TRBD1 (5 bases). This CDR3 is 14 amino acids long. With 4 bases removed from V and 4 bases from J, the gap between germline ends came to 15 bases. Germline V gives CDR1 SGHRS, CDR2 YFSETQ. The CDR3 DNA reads TGCGCCAGCAGCGGGGCCCCCACTGCATACGAGCAGTACTTC. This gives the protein CASSGAPTAYEQYF.

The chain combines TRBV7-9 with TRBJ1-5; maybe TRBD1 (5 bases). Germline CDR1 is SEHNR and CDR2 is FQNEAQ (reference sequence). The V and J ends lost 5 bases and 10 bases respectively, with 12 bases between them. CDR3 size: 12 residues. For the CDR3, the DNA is TGTGCCAGCAGCCGAGGAACAGGTCCCCAGCATTTT. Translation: CASSRGTGPQHF.

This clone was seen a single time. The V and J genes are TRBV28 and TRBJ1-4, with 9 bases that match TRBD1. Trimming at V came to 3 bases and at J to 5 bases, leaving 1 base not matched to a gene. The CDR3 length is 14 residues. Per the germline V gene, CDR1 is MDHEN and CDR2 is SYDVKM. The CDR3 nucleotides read TGTGCCAGCAGTTTTACAGGGGGCAATGAAAAACTGTTTTTT. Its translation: CASSFTGGNEKLFF.

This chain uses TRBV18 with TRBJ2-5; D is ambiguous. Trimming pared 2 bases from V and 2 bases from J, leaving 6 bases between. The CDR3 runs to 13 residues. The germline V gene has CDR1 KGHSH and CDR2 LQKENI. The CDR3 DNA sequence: TGTGCCAGCTCACCATCCCCACAAGAGACCCAGTACTTC. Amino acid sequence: CASSPSPQETQYF.